What follows are 26 T cell receptor beta chains derived from one specimen sequenced in a study of T-cell memory formation after mild COVID-19. MiXCR was run by TCRdb on the 5' RACE reads, yielding one entry per CDR3 protein. The table shows roughly 600,000 distinct CDR3 sequences, with over 15% occurring only once. Sequenced input: PBMCs or a T cell subset sorted from them (not recorded which). Receptor source: an adult woman who had mild COVID-19 (a few samples of this study predate the infection). Cell type and time point are not known.

DNA of the CDR3: TGTGCCAGCAGCTCCCTCTTGAGCTCCTACAATGAGCAGTTCTTC. As protein: CASSSLLSSYNEQFF. The chain has TRBV7-6 and TRBJ2-1; no definite D call. V was pared by 4 bases and J by 0 bases, with 10 bases between. This CDR3 has 15 residues. Germline V gives CDR1 SGHVS, CDR2 FNYEAQ.

In its sample, this clonotype was seen a few times. This chain connects TRBV7-2 to TRBJ1-4, with 7 bases lining up with TRBD1. The CDR3 runs 14 residues. From germline, CDR1 is SGHTA and CDR2 FQGNSA. The junction had 8 bases not matched to a gene; V was cut back by 5 bases and J by 8 bases. Written as DNA, the CDR3 is TGTGCCAGCAGCACCACAGGGGCTCAAGAAAAACTGTTTTTT. This sequence encodes CASSTTGAQEKLFF.

This clonotype was seen many times. The chain has TRBV7-2 and TRBJ2-5, with D maybe TRBD2 (7 bases). Trimming shortened V by 7 bases and J by 5 bases, and 14 bases separated the two germline ends. Germline CDR1 is SGHTA and CDR2 is FQGNSA. This CDR3 contains 13 residues. DNA of the CDR3: TGTGCCAGCACCCCGGGGGGCCGGGAGACCCAGTACTTC. Amino acids: CASTPGGRETQYF.

There are a few counts of this clonotype. The chain is built from TRBV5-1 and TRBJ1-3, with D hard to call. The V and J ends lost 0 bases and 1 base respectively, with 14 bases between them. CDR3 length: 17 residues. The V gene's germline CDR1 is SGHRS and CDR2 YFSETQ. The CDR3 bases are TGCGCCAGCAGCTTGGCCGCGGCAGGATCATCTGGAAACACCATATATTTT. It specifies CASSLAAAGSSGNTIYF.

The chain couples TRBV12-3 or TRBV12-4 to TRBJ1-2; D is uncertain. There are 12 residues in the CDR3. V was cut by 5 bases and J by 8 bases, with 12 bases left in between. The CDR3 loop is CASSTDILGYTF. The CDR3 bases are TGTGCCAGCAGTACCGACATCCTGGGCTACACCTTC.

The chain uses TRBV12-3 or TRBV12-4 and TRBJ2-1; TRBD2 agrees at 9 bases. Trimming removed 8 bases from V and 10 bases from J; junction bases left unmatched: 6. The length of the CDR3 is 12 residues. The CDR3 region has the DNA TGTGCCAGCGGGCTAGGACTAGCGGAGCAGTTCTTC. It codes for CASGLGLAEQFF.

This chain links TRBV4-1 with TRBJ2-5, with D possibly being TRBD1 or TRBD2 (6 bases each). CDR1 is MGHRA and CDR2 is YSYEKL in the germline V gene. This CDR3 has 14 residues. V shed 0 bases and J shed 5 bases, with 10 bases lying between them. Written as DNA, the CDR3 is TGCGCCAGCAGCCAAGAGGGGGGCTGGGAGACCCAGTACTTC. It yields the protein CASSQEGGWETQYF.

This chain links TRBV20-1 with TRBJ2-7; 8 bases map to TRBD1. The CDR3 runs to 14 residues. The trim removed 5 bases at V and 4 bases at J, leaving 10 bases unmatched. Germline CDR1 is DFQATT and CDR2 is SNEGSKA (reference sequence). CDR3 bases: TGCAGTGCTCCTTTGACAGGGGCAAGGTACGAGCAGTACTTC. This translates into CSAPLTGARYEQYF.

The gene calls are TRBV7-9 and TRBJ2-2, with 8 bases lining up with TRBD2. CDR3 length equals 17 residues. Germline lookup yields CDR1 SEHNR and CDR2 FQNEAQ (reference sequence). V lost 9 bases to trimming and J lost 2 bases; unmatched junction nucleotides: 14. The CDR3 DNA sequence: TGTGCCAGTGCACGGGGGGGGATGCGAATTAACACCGGGGAGCTGTTTTTT. Its translation is CASARGGMRINTGELFF.

The chain has TRBV2 and TRBJ2-7, with a weak D call TRBD1 (5 bases). The CDR3 has 15 residues. Germline V gene lookup returns CDR1 SNHLY and CDR2 FYNNEI. Trimming shortened V by 3 bases and J by 0 bases, and 12 bases separated the two germline ends. The DNA for the CDR3 is TGTGCCAGCAGTGACCCCAGGGAAGACTCCTACGAGCAGTACTTC. It yields the protein CASSDPREDSYEQYF.

This clonotype was seen many times. CDR3 in amino acids: CSVETHGYTF. In DNA, the CDR3 is TGCAGCGTTGAAACTCACGGCTACACCTTC. The rearrangement joins TRBV29-1 to TRBJ1-2, with D unresolved. CDR1 SQVTM and CDR2 ANQGSEA come from the germline V gene. Trimming shortened V by 2 bases and J by 8 bases, and 6 bases separated the two germline ends. The CDR3 loop spans 10 amino acids.

This clonotype has just a few counts. The chain combines TRBV11-2 with TRBJ1-2, with D uncertain. The CDR3 length is 13 residues. The V end was cut by 1 base, the J end by 8 bases, with 11 bases between. Germline V gene data show CDR1 as SGHAT and CDR2 as FQNNGV. The CDR3 DNA follows: TGTGCCAGCAGCTTAGTGGGTCTTGTAGGCTACACCTTC. Its protein product is CASSLVGLVGYTF.

V gene TRBV5-1 combines with J gene TRBJ1-1; possible D gene TRBD1, 6 bases. The germline V gene encodes CDR1 SGHRS and CDR2 YFSETQ. This CDR3 region has 15 residues. Trimming stripped 4 bases from V and 5 bases from J, with 18 bases between. CDR3 in DNA: TGCGCCAGCAGCCGGGGGGCAGGGAGTGATACTGAAGCTTTCTTT. Protein sequence: CASSRGAGSDTEAFF.

The table lists this clonotype with a few counts. The rearrangement joins TRBV7-3 to TRBJ2-1; tentatively, D is TRBD2 (6 bases). CDR1 is SGHTA, CDR2 FQGTGA, per germline. V lost 5 bases to trimming and J lost 4 bases, with 15 bases between them. The length of the CDR3 is 15 residues. The CDR3 protein is CASSALGSGYNEQFF. CDR3 DNA: TGTGCCAGCAGCGCCTTGGGTAGCGGTTACAATGAGCAGTTCTTC.

This clonotype was seen a handful of times. This rearrangement joins TRBV24-1 to TRBJ2-3; perhaps TRBD2 as D (5 bases). V was trimmed by 9 bases and J by 2 bases, leaving 20 bases between them. The germline V gene encodes CDR1 KGHDR and CDR2 SFDVKD. This CDR3 is 16 amino acids long. In DNA, the CDR3 is TGTGCCACCTCTGGTCGAGGGATATGGGACACAGATACGCAGTATTTT. It specifies CATSGRGIWDTDTQYF.

This clonotype was detected only a few times. V is TRBV4-3 and J is TRBJ1-1; D unresolved. V was clipped by 4 bases and J by 4 bases, with 19 bases between them. CDR1 and CDR2 from the germline V gene are LGHNA and YSLEER. This CDR3 is built from 16 residues. DNA of the CDR3: TGCGCCAGCAGCCTTCTGAGCGGGAGTGCCGTCACTGAAGCTTTCTTT. Amino acid sequence: CASSLLSGSAVTEAFF.

The J gene is TRBJ1-2, the V gene TRBV7-9; TRBD1 matches 12 bases. CDR1 is SEHNR, CDR2 FQNEAQ, per germline (reference sequence). J gave up 7 bases and V 3 bases, and 6 bases lay outside the gene matches. This CDR3 comprises 15 residues. CDR3 nucleotide sequence: TGTGCCAGCAGCTTCCCCGGGACAGGGGGCTTTGGCTACACCTTC. It translates to CASSFPGTGGFGYTF.

The CDR3 DNA reads as TGTGCCAGCAGTCCTCACTCGGGGCGGGACTATGGCTACACCTTC. Its translation is CASSPHSGRDYGYTF. The J gene is TRBJ1-2, the V gene TRBV12-3 or TRBV12-4; D is possibly TRBD1 (5 bases). V dropped 5 bases and J dropped 3 bases, with 16 bases sitting between them. The CDR3 consists of 15 residues.

This clonotype was detected only a few times. This chain links TRBV5-6 with TRBJ1-2, with D unresolved. The CDR3 is 13 amino acids. CDR1 and CDR2 from the germline V gene are SGHDT and YYEEEE. Trimming removed 2 bases at V and 8 bases at J, with 13 bases between. In DNA form, the CDR3 reads TGTGCCAGCAGCTTCCAGACCGCGACGGGCTACACCTTC. Encoded protein: CASSFQTATGYTF. Combining the CDR3 with reference TRBV5-6 and TRBJ1-2 gives the whole variable domain DAGVTQSPTHLIKTRGQQVTLRCSPKSGHDTVSWYQQALGQGPQFIFQYYEEEERQRGNFPDRFSGHQFPNYSSELNVNALLLGDSALYLCASSFQTATGYTFGSGTRLTVV.

The chain joins TRBV6-2 or TRBV6-3 to TRBJ2-3; unclear D gene. The V end lost 8 bases, the J end lost 3 bases, and 21 bases lay between the germline ends. The CDR3 has 16 residues. Germline V gives CDR1 MNHEY, CDR2 SVGEGT. This chain's CDR3 is CASGQQRLRGTDTQYF. The CDR3 DNA is TGTGCCAGCGGTCAACAGCGCCTAAGAGGAACAGATACGCAGTATTTT.

The chain employs TRBV5-1 and TRBJ2-1; 8 nucleotides agree with TRBD2. The CDR3 extends over 13 amino acids. V gave up 3 bases and J gave up 10 bases; unmatched junction bases: 6. Germline values: CDR1 SGHRS, CDR2 YFSETQ. The CDR3 sequence: CASSSPGGREQFF. DNA for the CDR3: TGCGCCAGCAGCTCCCCGGGGGGGCGGGAGCAGTTCTTC.

This clonotype was detected only a few times. The chain couples TRBV5-4 to TRBJ1-4; possible D gene TRBD1, 5 bases. The CDR3 loop spans 14 amino acids. V lost 2 bases, J lost 3 bases, and 8 bases lay in between. The germline CDR1 and CDR2 sequences are SGHNT and YYREEE (reference sequence). The CDR3: CASSFRDPNEKLFF. DNA of the CDR3: TGTGCCAGCAGCTTCCGGGACCCTAATGAAAAACTGTTTTTT.

This sequence joins TRBV3-1 and TRBJ2-1; no clear D gene. There are 12 residues in the CDR3. Deletions cut 2 bases from V and 8 bases from J, with 7 bases between. Germline assignment: CDR1 LGHDT and CDR2 YNNKEL (reference sequence). CDR3 in DNA: TGTGCCAGCAGCCAAATTTGGGATGAGCAGTTCTTC. It yields the protein CASSQIWDEQFF.

The rearrangement links TRBV21-1 to TRBJ1-2; the table assigns TRBD1, which was not confirmed against the DNA. TRBV21-1 is annotated as a pseudogene. The CDR3 sequence is 17 residues long. CDR3 amino acids: CASSKARDSKRNYGYTF. CDR3 DNA sequence: TGTGCCAGCAGCAAAGCCAGGGACAGTAAAAGGAACTATGGCTACACCTTC.

J is TRBJ1-1 and V is TRBV29-1, with D maybe TRBD1 (5 bases). The CDR3 extends over 12 amino acids. V was clipped by 2 bases and J by 8 bases, with 12 bases between them. Per germline, CDR1 SQVTM and CDR2 ANQGSEA. CDR3 bases: TGCAGCGTTGAACGGGGGGTGGAAGAAGCTTTCTTT. Translation gives CSVERGVEEAFF.

The chain combines TRBV12-3 or TRBV12-4 with TRBJ1-1; D unclear. The CDR3 contains 13 residues. With 0 bases removed from V and 4 bases from J, the gap between germline ends came to 6 bases. CDR3 region: CASSLAQRTEAFF. In DNA form, the CDR3 reads TGTGCCAGCAGTTTAGCCCAACGCACTGAAGCTTTCTTT.